These T cell receptor beta chains were read from a single sample in a study of OX40 agonist ivuxolimab in advanced cancers. Here immunoSEQ multiplex PCR was the method, and the copy in TCRdb shows in-frame clones only, minus some. The table lists about 33,000 clones, roughly 81% of them singletons. This material consisted of CD4+ or CD8+ T cells sorted from blood, taken in a trial of the OX40 agonist ivuxolimab. All receptors come from an adult with an advanced solid tumor such as melanoma, head and neck, liver or kidney cancer. CDR3s include the opening cysteine and the closing phenylalanine or tryptophan. D genes are given only for firm matches. Not every row has a clone size; where given, it reads once, few, many or a size class.

v_gene: TRBV11-2
j_gene: TRBJ2-3
d_gene: -
abundance: -
CDR3nt: TGTGCCAGCAGCTTAGATCTGAAGGATACGCAGTATTTT
CDR3aa: CASSLDLKDTQYF

v_gene: TRBV5-4
j_gene: TRBJ2-1
d_gene: TRBD2
abundance: -
CDR3nt: TGTGCCAGCAGCTTGCCGGCTAGCGGGCCTGTAGGTGAGCAGTTCTTC
CDR3aa: CASSLPASGPVGEQFF

v_gene: TRBV11-2
j_gene: TRBJ2-1
d_gene: -
abundance: -
CDR3nt: TGTGCCAGCAGCTTCCTAGCGAAAGACAATGAGCAGTTCTTC
CDR3aa: CASSFLAKDNEQFF

v_gene: TRBV4-1
j_gene: TRBJ2-7
d_gene: TRBD2
abundance: -
CDR3nt: TGCGCCAGCAGCCTCGGGACTAGTTTCGACGAGCAGTACTTC
CDR3aa: CASSLGTSFDEQYF

v_gene: TRBV28
j_gene: TRBJ2-3
d_gene: -
abundance: -
CDR3nt: TGTGCCAGCAACATCATCGATAGCACAGATACGCAGTATTTT
CDR3aa: CASNIIDSTDTQYF

v_gene: TRBV6-5
j_gene: TRBJ1-2
d_gene: -
abundance: -
CDR3nt: TGTGCCAGCAGTTACTCGAGGGGGAACTATGGCTACACCTTC
CDR3aa: CASSYSRGNYGYTF

v_gene: TRBV28
j_gene: TRBJ2-7
d_gene: -
abundance: -
CDR3nt: TGTGCCAGCAGTTTTGCGGGGCCTTCCTACGAGCAGTACTTC
CDR3aa: CASSFAGPSYEQYF

v_gene: TRBV7-9
j_gene: TRBJ2-7
d_gene: TRBD2
abundance: -
CDR3nt: TGTGCCAGCAGCTCAGAAACGCGGGGGGCCGGCTTCGAGCAGTACTTC
CDR3aa: CASSSETRGAGFEQYF

v_gene: TRBV28
j_gene: TRBJ2-7
d_gene: -
abundance: few
CDR3nt: TGTGCCAGCAGTGCCACTCACGCAGGGCGGTACGAGCAGTACTTC
CDR3aa: CASSATHAGRYEQYF

v_gene: TRBV18
j_gene: TRBJ1-5
d_gene: -
abundance: -
CDR3nt: TGTGCCAGCTCACCCGTCGGAGGGAAGGATCAGCCCCAGCATTTT
CDR3aa: CASSPVGGKDQPQHF

v_gene: TRBV4-1
j_gene: TRBJ2-7
d_gene: -
abundance: -
CDR3nt: TGCGCCAGCAGCCAAACGTCCCAGGGTGACTACGTGCAGTACTTC
CDR3aa: CASSQTSQGDYVQYF

v_gene: TRBV11-3
j_gene: TRBJ2-1
d_gene: -
abundance: -
CDR3nt: TGTGCCAGCAGCTTAGATCTCCCCGGGCGGATGGGGCAGTTCTTC
CDR3aa: CASSLDLPGRMGQFF

v_gene: TRBV5-1
j_gene: TRBJ2-7
d_gene: -
abundance: -
CDR3nt: TGCGCCAGCAGCACGGGACCGCCCGAGCGCGAGCAGTACTTC
CDR3aa: CASSTGPPEREQYF

v_gene: TRBV4-1
j_gene: TRBJ2-6
d_gene: -
abundance: -
CDR3nt: TGCGCCAGCAGCCAGAGACAGGCTGGGGCCAACGTCCTGACTTTC
CDR3aa: CASSQRQAGANVLTF

v_gene: TRBV7-8
j_gene: TRBJ1-1
d_gene: TRBD1
abundance: -
CDR3nt: TGTGCCAGCAGTTCCCAGGGGGCGTACACTGAAGCTTTCTTT
CDR3aa: CASSSQGAYTEAFF

v_gene: TRBV6-5
j_gene: TRBJ1-2
d_gene: -
abundance: once
CDR3nt: TGTGCCAGCAGTTCGTCCGGGACAACTAACTATGGCTACACCTTC
CDR3aa: CASSSSGTTNYGYTF

v_gene: TRBV30
j_gene: TRBJ2-2
d_gene: TRBD2
abundance: -
CDR3nt: TGTGCCTGTGGGACTAGCCGTACCGGGGAGCTGTTTTTT
CDR3aa: CACGTSRTGELFF

v_gene: TRBV7-2
j_gene: TRBJ1-2
d_gene: TRBD1
abundance: -
CDR3nt: TGTGCCAGCAGCCCGGGCCCGGGACAGGGCTACACCTTC
CDR3aa: CASSPGPGQGYTF

v_gene: TRBV4-3
j_gene: TRBJ2-3
d_gene: -
abundance: -
CDR3nt: TGCGCCAGCAGCCAAGACAGGGTAGGAAGAGATACGCAGTATTTT
CDR3aa: CASSQDRVGRDTQYF

v_gene: TRBV4-2
j_gene: TRBJ2-1
d_gene: -
abundance: -
CDR3nt: TGTGCCAGCAGCCAAGAGTCGGGGTCCTACAATGAGCAGTTCTTC
CDR3aa: CASSQESGSYNEQFF

v_gene: TRBV10-3
j_gene: TRBJ1-2
d_gene: -
abundance: -
CDR3nt: TGTGCCATCAGTGCGCGGGACCCGCACCGGTCTAACTATGGCTACACCTTC
CDR3aa: CAISARDPHRSNYGYTF

v_gene: TRBV19
j_gene: TRBJ2-7
d_gene: -
abundance: -
CDR3nt: TGTGCCACCCGGGACACGGTCTTTTACGAGCAGTACTTC
CDR3aa: CATRDTVFYEQYF

v_gene: TRBV7-3
j_gene: TRBJ2-4
d_gene: -
abundance: once
CDR3nt: TGTGCCAGCAGCCCCGCTCCGGAAAACATTCAGTACTTC
CDR3aa: CASSPAPENIQYF

v_gene: TRBV7-3
j_gene: TRBJ1-1
d_gene: -
abundance: -
CDR3nt: TGTGCCAGCAGCTTAACGCTTGCGGGGACTGAAGCTTTCTTT
CDR3aa: CASSLTLAGTEAFF

v_gene: TRBV28
j_gene: TRBJ1-5
d_gene: -
abundance: -
CDR3nt: TGTGCCAGCAGTTTAAACGGAAACCAGCCCCAGCATTTT
CDR3aa: CASSLNGNQPQHF

v_gene: TRBV28
j_gene: TRBJ1-2
d_gene: -
abundance: few
CDR3nt: TGTGCCAGCAGTCATGGATCAGGAGGCTACACCTTC
CDR3aa: CASSHGSGGYTF

v_gene: TRBV7-9
j_gene: TRBJ1-4
d_gene: -
abundance: -
CDR3nt: TGTGCCAGCAGCTTAGGCGTCGGAGAAAAACTGTTTTTT
CDR3aa: CASSLGVGEKLFF

v_gene: TRBV28
j_gene: TRBJ1-2
d_gene: TRBD1
abundance: -
CDR3nt: TGTGCCAGCAGTCCACAGACAGGGGGAAACTATGGCTACACCTTC
CDR3aa: CASSPQTGGNYGYTF

v_gene: TRBV15
j_gene: TRBJ1-4
d_gene: -
abundance: -
CDR3nt: TGTGCCACCAGCAGAGATCAGGGCGGACCTAATGAAAAACTGTTTTTT
CDR3aa: CATSRDQGGPNEKLFF

v_gene: TRBV7-2
j_gene: TRBJ1-2
d_gene: -
abundance: -
CDR3nt: TGTGCCAGCAGCTTCGTGGAGGACTATGGCTACACCTTC
CDR3aa: CASSFVEDYGYTF

v_gene: TRBV5-1
j_gene: TRBJ2-1
d_gene: -
abundance: -
CDR3nt: TGCGCCAGCAGCCCTGGACAATCTTTCAATGAGCAGTTCTTC
CDR3aa: CASSPGQSFNEQFF

v_gene: TRBV7-3
j_gene: TRBJ2-2
d_gene: TRBD2
abundance: -
CDR3nt: TGTGCCAGCAGCCCGAAATCCGGACTAGCATCCGGGGAGCTGTTTTTT
CDR3aa: CASSPKSGLASGELFF

v_gene: TRBV4-1
j_gene: TRBJ2-3
d_gene: -
abundance: -
CDR3nt: TGCGCCAGCAGCCAGGCGGGCACCACAGATACGCAGTATTTT
CDR3aa: CASSQAGTTDTQYF

v_gene: TRBV11-2
j_gene: TRBJ1-1
d_gene: TRBD1
abundance: -
CDR3nt: TGTGCCAGCAGCTCCGGACAGGGTAGGACTGAAGCTTTCTTT
CDR3aa: CASSSGQGRTEAFF

v_gene: TRBV28
j_gene: TRBJ2-3
d_gene: TRBD2
abundance: few
CDR3nt: TGTGCCAGCAGTTTATGGAGCGGGAGTGTGGCAGATACGCAGTATTTT
CDR3aa: CASSLWSGSVADTQYF

v_gene: TRBV25-1
j_gene: TRBJ2-3
d_gene: TRBD2
abundance: -
CDR3nt: TGTGCCAGCAGCGTTCTGGCGGGGGGGCGTGCAGATACGCAGTATTTT
CDR3aa: CASSVLAGGRADTQYF

v_gene: TRBV7-6
j_gene: TRBJ1-6
d_gene: -
abundance: -
CDR3nt: TGTGCCAGCAGCCCCAGTGGGCAGTATAATTCACCCCTCCACTTT
CDR3aa: CASSPSGQYNSPLHF

v_gene: TRBV6-8
j_gene: TRBJ2-7
d_gene: -
abundance: -
CDR3nt: TGTGCCAGATGGCCCTACGAGCAGTACTTC
CDR3aa: CARWPYEQYF

v_gene: TRBV6-5
j_gene: TRBJ2-7
d_gene: -
abundance: -
CDR3nt: TGTGCCAGCAGTTACTACAGGGGAGGCGGCGAGCAGTACTTC
CDR3aa: CASSYYRGGGEQYF

v_gene: TRBV5-1
j_gene: TRBJ2-3
d_gene: TRBD2
abundance: -
CDR3nt: TGCGCCAGCAGCTTGGCCAGCGGGAGGGCAGATACGCAGTATTTT
CDR3aa: CASSLASGRADTQYF

v_gene: TRBV30
j_gene: TRBJ2-3
d_gene: -
abundance: -
CDR3nt: TGTGCCTGGGGGTTAGGGGTGGGAGATACGCAGTATTTT
CDR3aa: CAWGLGVGDTQYF

v_gene: TRBV5-1
j_gene: TRBJ2-5
d_gene: TRBD2
abundance: few
CDR3nt: TGCGCCAGCAGCTTGGTTGGGGGGGTGGAGACCCAGTACTTC
CDR3aa: CASSLVGGVETQYF

v_gene: TRBV6-5
j_gene: TRBJ2-7
d_gene: -
abundance: -
CDR3nt: TGTGCCAGCAGTTACCCAGATTACAGGTACGAGCAGTACTTC
CDR3aa: CASSYPDYRYEQYF

v_gene: TRBV7-9
j_gene: TRBJ1-1
d_gene: TRBD1
abundance: few
CDR3nt: TGTGCCAGCAGCCCACAGGGGTTAAGCACTGAAGCTTTCTTT
CDR3aa: CASSPQGLSTEAFF

v_gene: TRBV11-2
j_gene: TRBJ1-5
d_gene: -
abundance: medium-sized
CDR3nt: TGTGCCAGCAGCGTCGGGGGGGGCAATCAGCCCCAGCATTTT
CDR3aa: CASSVGGGNQPQHF